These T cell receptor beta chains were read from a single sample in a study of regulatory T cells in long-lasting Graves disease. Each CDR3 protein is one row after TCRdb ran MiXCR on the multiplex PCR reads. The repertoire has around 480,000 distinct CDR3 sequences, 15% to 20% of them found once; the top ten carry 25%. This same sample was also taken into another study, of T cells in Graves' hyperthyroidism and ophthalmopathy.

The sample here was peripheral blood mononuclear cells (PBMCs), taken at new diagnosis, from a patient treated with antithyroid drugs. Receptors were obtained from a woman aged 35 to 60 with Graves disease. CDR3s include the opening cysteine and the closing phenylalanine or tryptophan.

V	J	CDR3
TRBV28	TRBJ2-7	CASRWTSGEQYF
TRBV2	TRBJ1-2	CASSGYANYGYTF
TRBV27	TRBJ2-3	CASSHSGGGATDTQYF
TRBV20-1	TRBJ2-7	CSATRDTGWEQYF
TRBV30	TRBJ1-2	CACSSNGGYTF
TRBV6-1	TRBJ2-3	CASSGTGSFTDTQYF
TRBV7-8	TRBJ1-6	CASSLEPPGYNNSPLHF
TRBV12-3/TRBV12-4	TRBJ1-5	CASSSRTGNQPQHF
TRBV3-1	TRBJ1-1	CASSQEASMNTEAFF
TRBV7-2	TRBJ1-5	CASSLMPLSNQPQHF
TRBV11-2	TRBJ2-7	CASSLGSGPSYEQYF
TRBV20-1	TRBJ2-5	CSARGATQEGETQYF
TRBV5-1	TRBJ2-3	CASSPFGNGISGGTQYF
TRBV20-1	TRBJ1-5	CSAVREGNSNQPQHF
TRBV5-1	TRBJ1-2	CASSRSGTENYGYTF
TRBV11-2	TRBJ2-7	CASSQLAGGNDEQYF
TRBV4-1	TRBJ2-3	CASSQDLTSGGKIDTQYF
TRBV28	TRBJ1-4	CVTGAREKLFF
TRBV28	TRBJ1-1	CASGPYRSGGINTEAFF
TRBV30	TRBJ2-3	CAWRKISTDTQYF
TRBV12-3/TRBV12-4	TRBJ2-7	CASSSVRDGYEQYF
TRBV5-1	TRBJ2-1	CASSFGGASNEQFF
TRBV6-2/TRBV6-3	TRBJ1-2	CASRWMDGYTF
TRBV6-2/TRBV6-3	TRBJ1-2	CASRPGYGYTF
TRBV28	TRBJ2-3	CATGLAGESDTQYF
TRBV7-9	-	CASSQTGGSGETQYF
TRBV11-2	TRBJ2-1	CASSLDHRRSAVARAGQFF
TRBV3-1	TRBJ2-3	CASSRMLAARDTQYF
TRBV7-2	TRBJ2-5	CASSQGAGGPETQYF
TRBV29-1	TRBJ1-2	CSVRTRDYGYTF
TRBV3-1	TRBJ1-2	CASSQAPLRGQGYTF
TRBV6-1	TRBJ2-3	CASSEAPYTDTQYF
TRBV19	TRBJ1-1	CASSTAGTAVNTEAFF
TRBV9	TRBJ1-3	CASSVAAGVQGNTIYF
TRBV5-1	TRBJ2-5	CASSPGGAAETQYF
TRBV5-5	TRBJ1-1	CASSFVGVKAFF
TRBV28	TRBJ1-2	CASSPALIMIYGYTF
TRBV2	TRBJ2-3	CASSEAGGDTQYF
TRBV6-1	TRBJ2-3	CASSPGRPAQYF
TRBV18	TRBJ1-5	CASSPPGPEGISNQPQHF
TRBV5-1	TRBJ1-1	CASSLEGAWTEAFF
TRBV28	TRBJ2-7	CASSTRPGLAGAYEQYF
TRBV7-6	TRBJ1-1	CASSLVPPDRAVTEAFF
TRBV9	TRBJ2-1	CASSVWDRPYNEQFF
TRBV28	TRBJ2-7	CASSLWGQGAGYEQYF
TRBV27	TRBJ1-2	CASSPLPGQGSPNYGYTF
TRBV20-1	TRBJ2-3	CSARSLASTDTQYF
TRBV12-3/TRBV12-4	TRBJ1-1	CASSTDRGRLGTEAFF
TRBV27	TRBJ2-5	CATSPTPRLAGPRETQYF
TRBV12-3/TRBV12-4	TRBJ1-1	CASSLKHSVAFF